This T cell receptor (beta chain) was recovered during a study of T cell repertoires in cytomegalovirus infection. As for the study in general: HLA-B-restricted CMV epitopes that are well studied, plus recently identified HLA-C-restricted ones, were used by the study. An indication of both CMV infection and matching HLA type came from public TCR beta signatures. Whole-study results and caveats: Using cumulative public TCR beta family frequency, the authors identified those who carried CMV together with the relevant HLA. Predominance within the ex vivo response was attributable to HLA-C-restricted CMV-specific TCR beta clonotypes.

The table lists this clonotype with a few counts. Its antigen is as yet unknown. V was shortened by 2 bases and J by 0 bases, with 14 bases between the two germline ends. CDR3 length: 17 amino acids. CDR1 is ENHRY and CDR2 is SYGVKD in the germline V gene. Each CDR3 protein gets one entry after TCRdb re-called the reads with MiXCR. The sample has approximately 990,000 distinct CDR3 sequences, less than 40% seen once. The receptor's source is a human donor in good health (CMV status not recorded). Some clones in this sample may be carry-over from other donors' samples. The J gene is TRBJ1-5, the V gene TRBV10-3; D possibly corresponds to TRBD1 (5 bases). The source material was cultured CD8+ T cells from PBMCs, sampled from culture after CMV antigen stimulation. In nucleotides, the CDR3 is TGTGCCATCAGTGAGGGGACTGGGTCTCATAGCAATCAGCCCCAGCATTTT. Translating it yields CAISEGTGSHSNQPQHF.